Listed here are 20 T cell receptor beta chains from one sample, sequenced in a study of metastatic and nonmetastatic thyroid tumors. TCRdb re-processed the PCR reads through MiXCR. The sample shows tens of thousands of clones, roughly 9.8% of them seen only once. Every patient was untreated before thyroid surgery. The specimen sequenced was blood. These receptors were collected from a female donor with papillary thyroid cancer or a benign thyroid nodule (not recorded which). Some clones in this sample may be carry-over from other donors' samples.

This clone appeared many times. This chain joins TRBV12-5 and TRBJ2-7; possibly TRBD1 or TRBD2 for D (6 bases each). The CDR3 extends over 14 amino acids. The V end was cut by 7 bases, the J end by 1 base, with 14 bases between. Germline values: CDR1 LGHNT, CDR2 FRNRAP. The CDR3 DNA follows: TGTGCTAGTGCCATCGAAGGGGGGTCCTACGAGCAGTACTTC. Encoded protein: CASAIEGGSYEQYF.

Many counts were recorded for this clone. The chain has TRBV9 and TRBJ2-1; D ambiguous. This CDR3 comprises 12 residues. The germline gives CDR1 SGDLS, CDR2 YYNGEE. V gave up 4 bases and J gave up 9 bases, with 11 bases separating them. The CDR3 loop reads CASSIPYGEQFF. Written as DNA, the CDR3 is TGTGCCAGCAGCATACCATATGGTGAGCAGTTCTTC.

There are many counts of this clone. The chain is built from TRBV10-2 and TRBJ2-3; 7 bases map to TRBD1. In germline, CDR1 is WSHSY, CDR2 SAAADI. The CDR3 covers 13 residues. The trim removed 6 bases at V and 5 bases at J, leaving 5 bases unmatched. The CDR3 bases are TGCGCCAGCAGGACAGGGTTGGGAGATACGCAGTATTTT. It encodes CASRTGLGDTQYF.

This clone was observed at least ten times. V gene TRBV11-2 combines with J gene TRBJ1-4; TRBD1 is a possible D gene (5 bases). This CDR3 has 15 amino acids. Per germline, CDR1 SGHAT and CDR2 FQNNGV. Trimming took off 5 bases at V and 5 bases at J, with 15 bases between the two ends. The CDR3 sequence is CASSVQRGQNEKLFF. CDR3 nucleotide sequence: TGTGCCAGCAGCGTACAAAGAGGACAAAATGAAAAACTGTTTTTT. The complete variable domain, with remaining parts taken from reference TRBV11-2 and TRBJ1-4, reads EAGVAQSPRYKIIEKRQSVAFWCNPISGHATLYWYQQILGQGPKLLIQFQNNGVVDDSQLPKDRFSAERLKGVDSTLKIQPAKLEDSAVYLCASSVQRGQNEKLFFGSGTQLSVL.

This clone was recorded at least ten times. The rearrangement links TRBV20-1 to TRBJ2-3; no reliable D call. The ends were cut back, 2 bases at V and 2 bases at J, with 8 bases in the middle. Germline CDR1 and CDR2: DFQATT and SNEGSKA (reference sequence). There are 13 residues in the CDR3. CDR3 amino acids: CSARISSTDTQYF. The CDR3, as DNA: TGCAGTGCTAGAATTTCGTCCACAGATACGCAGTATTTT.

This clone has only a few counts. Germline is not matched at one junction end, which may reflect a read error. The sample holds other DNA sequences that translate to the same CDR3. J is TRBJ1-1 and V is TRBV10-3; TRBD1 might be the D (6 bases). This CDR3 comprises 15 residues. Germline CDR1 ENHRY, CDR2 SYGVKD. DNA of the CDR3: TGTGCAATCAGTATAGGGGGGAGTTTAGACACTGAAGCTTTCTTT. As protein: CAISIGGSLDTEAFF.

This clone appeared a few times. This chain links TRBV11-1 with TRBJ1-2; D is unresolved. The CDR3 is 14 amino acids. V was trimmed by 1 base and J by 8 bases, leaving 14 bases between them. Germline V gene sequence: CDR1 SGHAT, CDR2 FQDESV (reference sequence). The DNA for the CDR3 is TGTGCCAGCAGCTTAGGACGCAATTCTGGGGGCTACACCTTC. Its protein is CASSLGRNSGGYTF.

This clone was recorded many times. The V gene is TRBV10-3, the J gene TRBJ2-7; 9 positions agree with TRBD2. J gave up 4 bases and V 0 bases, and 7 bases lay outside the gene matches. CDR1 and CDR2 (germline): ENHRY, SYGVKD. This CDR3 is built from 16 residues. The DNA of the CDR3 is TGTGCCATCAGTGAGTCCTTCATGCGGGAGGGGTACGAGCAGTACTTC. Protein: CAISESFMREGYEQYF.

The table lists this clone with a few counts. The V and J genes are TRBV12-3 or TRBV12-4 and TRBJ2-7, with D tentatively TRBD1 or TRBD2 (5 bases each). V lost 3 bases, J lost 0 bases, and 9 bases lay in between. This CDR3 contains 14 residues. The CDR3 region has the DNA TGTGCCAGCAGTTTGGGGGTGGTCTCCTACGAGCAGTACTTC. Translation: CASSLGVVSYEQYF.

This clone was picked up many times. The chain employs TRBV27 and TRBJ1-4; unclear D gene. V was trimmed by 7 bases and J by 4 bases, leaving 7 bases between them. Germline V CDR1 and CDR2: MNHEY, SMNVEV (reference sequence). This CDR3 contains 12 residues. The CDR3 spells CASMGLNEKLFF. The CDR3 DNA reads TGTGCCAGCATGGGTCTTAATGAAAAACTGTTTTTT.

This clone has ten or more counts. The sample has other DNA sequences that encode this CDR3 too. This chain links TRBV4-1 with TRBJ1-2, with unresolved D. This CDR3 is built from 14 residues. The V and J ends lost 4 bases and 4 bases respectively, with 13 bases between them. Germline V gene lookup returns CDR1 MGHRA and CDR2 YSYEKL. The CDR3: CASSPLTASYGYTF. The CDR3 nucleotides read TGCGCCAGCAGCCCCCTCACAGCCTCCTATGGCTACACCTTC.

This clone was counted at least ten times. This chain uses TRBV6-1 with TRBJ2-1, with unresolved D. The CDR3 has 12 amino acids. CDR1 and CDR2 from the germline V gene are MNHNS and SASEGT. Trimming pared 8 bases from V and 4 bases from J, leaving 9 bases between. The CDR3 DNA sequence: TGTGCCAGCCTGGGGTCATACAATGAGCAGTTCTTC. Its translation: CASLGSYNEQFF.

This clone was detected a few times. The chain combines TRBV12-3 or TRBV12-4 with TRBJ2-3; D call uncertain. CDR3 size: 12 residues. V lost 6 bases and J lost 7, with 11 bases in between. CDR3 nucleotides: TGTGCCAGCAGACCCGACTCGAATACGCAGTATTTT. Translation: CASRPDSNTQYF.

On this clone: A much larger clone lies a single base off, so this may be a read error. The chain joins TRBV20-1 to TRBJ2-5; perhaps D is TRBD1 or TRBD2 (5 bases each). V shed 2 bases and J shed 5 bases, with 12 bases lying between them. The CDR3 is 13 amino acids. Per the germline V gene, CDR1 is DFQATT and CDR2 is SNEGSKA (reference sequence). The CDR3 region is CSARRGALETQYF. The CDR3 region has the DNA TGCAGTGCTAGAAGGGGAGCTCTGGAGACCCAGTACTTC.

This clone was detected once. Written as DNA, the CDR3 is TGCGCCAGCAGCCATGGACAAGGGAGCTCCTACGAGCAGTACTTC. Amino acids: CASSHGQGSSYEQYF. The chain employs TRBV4-1 and TRBJ2-7; the D gene could be TRBD1 or TRBD2 (5 bases each). CDR1 is MGHRA and CDR2 is YSYEKL in the germline V gene. The CDR3 totals 15 residues. V was shortened by 3 bases and J by 0 bases, with 12 bases between the two germline ends.

This clone was detected ten times or more. The chain carries TRBV2 and TRBJ1-1; the D gene is possibly TRBD1 (5 bases). In germline, CDR1 is SNHLY, CDR2 FYNNEI. V lost 7 bases to trimming and J lost 1 base, with 16 bases between them. CDR3 length equals 15 residues. CDR3 coding DNA: TGTGCCAGCATTCCGAGGGGCTTGTGGAACACTGAAGCTTTCTTT. Amino acid sequence: CASIPRGLWNTEAFF.

This clone was counted at least ten times. This chain connects TRBV28 to TRBJ1-5; D gene ambiguous. Germline V gives CDR1 MDHEN, CDR2 SYDVKM. V dropped 5 bases and J dropped 5 bases, with 16 bases sitting between them. This CDR3 comprises 15 residues. CDR3 sequence: CASSIGRLGDQPQHF. DNA for the CDR3: TGTGCCAGCAGTATCGGCAGGCTCGGGGATCAGCCCCAGCATTTT.

Remarks on this clone: One base away lies a much larger clone, so this may be a sequencing read error. The chain combines TRBV5-1 with TRBJ2-1; D gene ambiguous. Between the trimmed V and J ends, which lost 0 bases and 2 bases, there was a span of 9 bases. The CDR3 loop spans 15 amino acids. Germline CDR1 reads SGHRS; CDR2 reads YFSETQ. The CDR3 sequence: CASSLEEAAYNEQFF. As DNA, the CDR3 is TGCGCCAGCAGCTTGGAAGAGGCAGCCTACAATGAGCAGTTCTTC.

This clone appeared many times. V gene TRBV12-3 or TRBV12-4 combines with J gene TRBJ2-5; D unclear. CDR3 length: 11 amino acids. Trimming shortened V by 4 bases and J by 7 bases, and 7 bases separated the two germline ends. The CDR3 DNA reads TGTGCCAGCAGTTCCGTAGGGACCCAGTACTTC. As protein: CASSSVGTQYF.

About this clone: Since a much larger clone is just one base distant, this may be a read error. The chain recombines TRBV7-2 with TRBJ2-7, with TRBD1 matching 8 bases. This CDR3 spans 14 amino acids. Germline CDR1 reads SGHTA; CDR2 reads FQGNSA. J was trimmed by 7 bases and V by 4 bases; bases with no gene match: 9. The CDR3 DNA is TGTGCCAGCAGCTCCCATACAGGGGGGTTTGAGCAGTACTTC. Translating it yields CASSSHTGGFEQYF.